A single sample is the source of the 28 T cell receptor beta chains below, sequenced in a study of blood T cell repertoires in COVID-19. Method: immunoSEQ multiplex PCR; TCRdb's copy keeps in-frame clones and lacks some. The table lists about 220,000 clones, around four fifths of them singletons, with approximately 5% in the top ten. The sequencing input was peripheral blood. These receptors were taken from a woman aged 60-75 years who had recovered from COVID-19.

This sequence joins TRBV5-1 and TRBJ2-1; 10 bases map to TRBD2. V trimming: 3 bases; J trimming: 4 bases; junction bases outside the gene matches: 4. Looked up from germline, CDR1 is SGHRS and CDR2 is YFSETQ. The CDR3 is made up of 15 amino acids. CDR3 protein: CASSSGTSVYNEQFF. DNA of the CDR3: TGCGCCAGCAGCTCGGGGACTAGCGTTTACAATGAGCAGTTCTTC.

The chain recombines TRBV3-1 (or the pseudogene TRBV3-2) with TRBJ1-6, with TRBD1 identical over 11 bases. The CDR3 is 16 residues long. CDR1 is LGHDT and CDR2 is YNNKEL in the germline V gene (reference sequence). The V segment lost 0 bases and the J segment 9 bases; nucleotides outside the gene matches: 4. The CDR3 DNA follows: TGTGCCAGCAGCCAAGACTCCGGGACAGGGGGTTCACCCCTCCACTTT. Translating gives CASSQDSGTGGSPLHF.

The CDR3 sequence: CASSSPRRDIFSKTDTQYF. In DNA form, the CDR3 reads TGTGCCAGTAGTTCGCCCCGCCGGGACATCTTTTCTAAGACAGATACGCAGTATTTT. V gene TRBV19 combines with J gene TRBJ2-3; possible D gene TRBD1, 6 bases. This CDR3 spans 19 amino acids. From germline, CDR1 is LNHDA and CDR2 SQIVND (reference sequence). Trimming took 5 bases from V and 3 from J, leaving 27 bases between them.

The V and J genes are TRBV10-3 and TRBJ2-2; D possibly corresponds to TRBD1 (6 bases). Trimming pared 8 bases from V and 2 bases from J, leaving 12 bases between. The germline V gene encodes CDR1 ENHRY and CDR2 SYGVKD. The CDR3 is 14 residues long. The CDR3: CAIWSGQNTGELFF. The DNA for the CDR3 is TGTGCCATCTGGTCGGGACAAAACACCGGGGAGCTGTTTTTT.

The chain couples TRBV5-4 to TRBJ2-7; TRBD2 aligns across 9 bases. The germline gives CDR1 SGHNT, CDR2 YYREEE (reference sequence). The CDR3 consists of 15 residues. The J segment lost 4 bases and the V segment lost 0 bases, leaving 5 bases of the junction unmatched. The CDR3: CASSLGAGGFYEQYF. The CDR3 region has the DNA TGTGCCAGCAGCTTGGGAGCGGGGGGCTTTTACGAGCAGTACTTC.

In its sample, this clone was seen once. This sequence joins TRBV10-3 and TRBJ1-4; TRBD1 might be the D (6 bases). CDR3 length equals 15 residues. Trimming cost V 10 bases and J 3 bases, with 18 bases left between them. Germline values: CDR1 ENHRY, CDR2 SYGVKD. CDR3 coding DNA: TGTGCCACCCATGACAGGTTTACTGCTAATGAAAAACTGTTTTTT. This encodes CATHDRFTANEKLFF.

A single count supports this clone. J is TRBJ1-2 and V is TRBV30, with 8 positions matching TRBD1. CDR1 and CDR2 (germline): GTSNPN, SVGIG (reference sequence). CDR3 size: 15 residues. Trimming cost V 0 bases and J 4 bases; bases outside gene matches: 7. CDR3 protein: CAWSVRSGGGYGYTF. In DNA, the CDR3 is TGTGCCTGGAGTGTAAGGTCAGGGGGCGGCTATGGCTACACCTTC.

The rearrangement links TRBV9 to TRBJ1-6, with 9 bases identical to TRBD1. The trim removed 1 base at V and 9 bases at J, leaving 2 bases unmatched. Germline-derived CDR1 and CDR2 are SGDLS and YYNGEE. The CDR3 is 14 residues long. CDR3 protein: CASSVMTGGSPLHF. For the CDR3, the DNA is TGTGCCAGCAGCGTAATGACAGGGGGTTCACCCCTCCACTTT.

This rearrangement joins TRBV18 to TRBJ2-2; TRBD1 matches at 8 bases. J lost 3 bases, V lost 4 bases, and 4 bases had no gene match. In germline, CDR1 is KGHSH, CDR2 LQKENI. The CDR3 sequence is 15 residues long. CDR3 protein: CASSHTTGDTGELFF. The CDR3 DNA is TGTGCCAGCTCACATACGACAGGGGACACCGGGGAGCTGTTTTTT.

Worth noting for this clone: Other DNA sequences from this sample encode an identical CDR3 as well. The genes are TRBV7-9 and TRBJ2-5; TRBD1 matches at 7 bases. The CDR3 contains 14 residues. Germline values: CDR1 SEHNR, CDR2 FQNEAQ (reference sequence). The V gene end was trimmed by 5 bases and the J gene end by 4 bases; junction bases not matched to a gene: 7. CDR3 in DNA: TGTGCCAGCAGCCCCCGACAGGGTCCAGAGACCCAGTACTTC. Protein product: CASSPRQGPETQYF.

This chain uses TRBV9 with TRBJ1-2; a weak D match, TRBD1 (6 bases). Trimming pared 0 bases from V and 3 bases from J, leaving 12 bases between. There are 15 residues in the CDR3. Looked up from germline, CDR1 is SGDLS and CDR2 is YYNGEE. Here the CDR3 DNA reads TGTGCCAGCAGCGTAGATCTGGGGGCTGACTATGGCTACACCTTC. Protein product: CASSVDLGADYGYTF.

The V and J genes are TRBV5-6 and TRBJ1-2; 11 bases fit TRBD1. Trimming removed 5 bases from V and 7 bases from J; junction bases left unmatched: 4. This CDR3 contains 13 residues. Germline CDR1 and CDR2: SGHDT and YYEEEE. The CDR3 sequence: CASRGQGAIGYTF. For the CDR3, the DNA is TGTGCCAGCAGAGGACAGGGGGCTATTGGCTACACCTTC.

This rearrangement joins TRBV6-1 to TRBJ1-5; D is uncertain. The CDR3 has 11 amino acids. The germline V gene encodes CDR1 MNHNS and CDR2 SASEGT. V was shortened by 6 bases and J by 5 bases, with 5 bases between the two germline ends. CDR3 amino acids: CASRSDQPQHF. The DNA of the CDR3 is TGTGCCAGCAGGTCGGATCAGCCCCAGCATTTT.

CDR3 bases: TGTGCCAGCAGTCCTGGGGCAGCCACTCGGGGGGATGGCTACACCTTC. This translates into CASSPGAATRGDGYTF. The chain uses TRBV7-6 and TRBJ1-2; weak D call: TRBD1 (5 bases). The V gene lost 6 bases and the J gene lost 6 bases, with 23 bases spanning the gap. This CDR3 has 16 residues. Germline CDR1 and CDR2: SGHVS and FNYEAQ.

This sequence joins TRBV5-1 and TRBJ2-2; maybe TRBD1 (6 bases). Trimming removed 4 bases from V and 8 bases from J, with 6 bases in between. The CDR3 is 11 residues long. Germline CDR1 SGHRS, CDR2 YFSETQ. The CDR3 loop reads CASSTGGELFF. DNA of the CDR3: TGCGCCAGCAGCACAGGGGGGGAGCTGTTTTTT.

This chain connects TRBV4-1 to TRBJ1-4, with a weak D call TRBD1 (5 bases). This CDR3 contains 15 residues. Germline-derived CDR1 and CDR2 are MGHRA and YSYEKL. The V and J ends lost 1 base and 7 bases respectively, with 13 bases between them. The CDR3 loop reads CASSQAGGIGEKLFF. In nucleotides, the CDR3 is TGCGCCAGCAGCCAAGCGGGGGGGATCGGTGAAAAACTGTTTTTT.

This clone was observed once. This chain uses TRBV15 with TRBJ2-1, with 9 bases fitting TRBD2. This CDR3 is built from 15 residues. CDR1 is LNHNV, CDR2 YYDKDF, per germline (reference sequence). The V and J ends lost 6 bases and 6 bases, in that order; junction bases with no gene match: 9. DNA of the CDR3: TGTGCCACCAGAGCCCCGGGACTAGCCGGCAATGAGCAGTTCTTC. Its protein is CATRAPGLAGNEQFF.

The chain couples TRBV3-1 (or the pseudogene TRBV3-2) to TRBJ2-7; D unclear. Germline assignment: CDR1 LGHDT and CDR2 YNNKEL (reference sequence). V lost 0 bases and J 6 bases, leaving 6 bases between the germline ends. The length of the CDR3 is 12 residues. CDR3 residues: CASSQDEREQYF. The CDR3 DNA is TGTGCCAGCAGCCAAGATGAGCGCGAGCAGTACTTC.

The chain has TRBV5-8 and TRBJ1-6, with D hard to call. This CDR3 has 14 residues. Germline V gene lookup returns CDR1 SGHTS and CDR2 YDEGEE. Trimming removed 5 bases from V and 10 bases from J, with 16 bases in between. The CDR3 loop reads CASRSTRVQSPLHF. The CDR3 DNA reads TGTGCCAGCAGATCCACTCGGGTCCAATCACCCCTCCACTTT.

The chain uses TRBV25-1 and TRBJ2-3; 7 bases match TRBD2. CDR3 size: 15 residues. The trim removed 2 bases at V and 2 bases at J, leaving 4 bases unmatched. The V gene's germline CDR1 is MGHDK and CDR2 SYGVNS. The CDR3 is CASSEPSGHTDTQYF. CDR3 in DNA: TGTGCCAGCAGTGAACCTAGCGGACACACAGATACGCAGTATTTT. Full variable domain (remainder filled in from reference TRBV25-1 and TRBJ2-3): EADIYQTPRYLVIGTGKKITLECSQTMGHDKMYWYQQDPGMELHLIHYSYGVNSTEKGDLSSESTVSRIRTEHFPLTLESARPSHTSQYLCASSEPSGHTDTQYFGPGTRLTVL.

V is TRBV7-6 and J is TRBJ2-5, with a tentative D call TRBD2 (7 bases). The germline V and J ends were trimmed by 1 base and 5 bases, with 14 bases remaining between them. This CDR3 spans 15 amino acids. Per the germline V gene, CDR1 is SGHVS and CDR2 is FNYEAQ. CDR3 amino acids: CASSLVGGALETQYF. The CDR3 bases are TGTGCCAGCAGCTTAGTGGGGGGGGCTTTGGAGACCCAGTACTTC.

The chain has TRBV15 and TRBJ2-3; 14 nucleotides line up with TRBD2. This CDR3 is built from 20 residues. V shed 5 bases, J shed 6 bases, and the junction held 19 bases outside the gene matches. Per germline, CDR1 LNHNV and CDR2 YYDKDF (reference sequence). For the CDR3, the DNA is TGTGCCACCAGCGCTGACCCGGGACTAGCGGGGGCCATGGCGGGGGATACGCAGTATTTT. Translating it yields CATSADPGLAGAMAGDTQYF.

J is TRBJ1-1 and V is TRBV19, with TRBD1 as a possible D gene (6 bases). CDR1 LNHDA and CDR2 SQIVND come from the germline V gene (reference sequence). V lost 1 base and J 4 bases, leaving 19 bases between the germline ends. The CDR3 totals 17 residues. Here the CDR3 reads CASSIVRGRVGGTEAFF. CDR3 bases: TGTGCCAGTAGTATAGTCAGGGGAAGGGTAGGAGGCACTGAAGCTTTCTTT.

The V call is TRBV19, the J call TRBJ2-7; no clear D. Germline CDR1 reads LNHDA; CDR2 reads SQIVND (reference sequence). Trimming took off 3 bases at V and 2 bases at J, with 8 bases between the two ends. This CDR3 region has 13 residues. In nucleotides, the CDR3 is TGTGCCAGTAGTATCGCGGAGCCCTACGAGCAGTACTTC. Translation: CASSIAEPYEQYF.

CDR3 nucleotide sequence: TGTGCCAGCAGCCAAGGACAGGGGGCGGTTGGCTACACCTTC. Translation gives CASSQGQGAVGYTF. The chain has TRBV4-2 and TRBJ1-2; the match to TRBD1 covers 10 bases. Germline assignment: CDR1 LGHNA and CDR2 YNFKEQ. The CDR3 runs 14 residues. The V segment lost 1 base and the J segment 7 bases; nucleotides outside the gene matches: 3.

The genes are TRBV7-2 and TRBJ2-3; tentative D call: TRBD1 (5 bases). Trimming stripped 2 bases from V and 1 base from J, with 10 bases between. CDR1 and CDR2 (germline): SGHTA, FQGNSA. This CDR3 region has 15 residues. Here the CDR3 DNA reads TGTGCCAGCAGCTTATCGGTCAGGGGCACAGATACGCAGTATTTT. It specifies CASSLSVRGTDTQYF.

The V call is TRBV30, the J call TRBJ2-1; 7 bases align to TRBD1. The CDR3 length is 12 residues. CDR1 GTSNPN and CDR2 SVGIG come from the germline V gene (reference sequence). The trim removed 3 bases at V and 11 bases at J, leaving 7 bases unmatched. The DNA for the CDR3 is TGTGCCTGGAGGCCCCCAGGGGGTAAGCAGTTCTTC. This gives the protein CAWRPPGGKQFF.

The chain uses TRBV21-1 and TRBJ1-1. TRBV21-1 counts as a pseudogene. The CDR3 runs to 15 residues. The CDR3 DNA reads TGTGCCAGCAGGCCCTCCAGACTTCTGAACACTGAAGCTTTCTTT. Amino acids: CASRPSRLLNTEAFF.